The 4 T cell receptor beta chains in this list originate from one sample, sequenced in a study of T cells in localized non-small cell lung cancer. Clones were sequenced by immunoSEQ multiplex PCR, and TCRdb holds only the in-frame ones, with some missing. The sample contains approximately 32,000 clones, around 80% of which appear only once. Sequenced here: peripheral blood, sampled before any cancer treatment. These receptors all stem from an older male donor with stage III squamous cell lung carcinoma.

This chain connects TRBV2 to TRBJ1-1, with D unresolved. Trimming cost V 6 bases and J 4 bases, with 15 bases left between them. Germline V lookup: CDR1 SNHLY, CDR2 FYNNEI. The CDR3 totals 14 residues. The CDR3 is CASSRLGGSTEAFF. The CDR3 DNA sequence: TGTGCCAGCAGCCGTTTAGGCGGGAGCACTGAAGCTTTCTTT.

This clone was observed a single time. The CDR3 DNA sequence: TGTGCCAGCAGCTTAAATACAGGGGGCGAAGATACGCAGTATTTT. This encodes CASSLNTGGEDTQYF. The chain links TRBV7-2 to TRBJ2-3; 9 bases agree with TRBD1. This CDR3 is 15 amino acids long. CDR1 is SGHTA, CDR2 FQGNSA, per germline. J lost 5 bases, V lost 2 bases, and 5 bases had no gene match.

This rearrangement joins TRBV6-5 to TRBJ2-1, with TRBD1 matching over 9 bases. In germline, CDR1 is MNHEY, CDR2 SVGAGI. With V trimmed by 3 bases and J by 2 bases, 5 bases remained unmatched. CDR3 length equals 16 residues. CDR3 DNA sequence: TGTGCCAGCAGTTATCGACAGGGGGAGCCCTACAATGAGCAGTTCTTC. Its translation is CASSYRQGEPYNEQFF.

The chain is built from TRBV10-1 and TRBJ1-1; D is unclear. V lost 1 base to trimming and J lost 1 base, with 4 bases between them. The CDR3 sequence is 13 residues long. The germline CDR1 and CDR2 sequences are WNHNN and SYGVQD (reference sequence). This CDR3 reads CASSEWANTEAFF. In DNA, the CDR3 is TGCGCCAGCAGTGAGTGGGCGAACACTGAAGCTTTCTTT.